A single sample gave rise to the 14 T cell receptor beta chains below, sequenced in a study of blood T cell repertoires in COVID-19. The repertoire was sequenced with immunoSEQ multiplex PCR; TCRdb's copy has only in-frame clones and lacks some. Here the sample spans tens of thousands of clones, roughly 80% being singletons. Source material: peripheral blood. The source is a woman aged 55-69 years with acute or convalescent COVID-19.

This clone was detected only a few times. This chain connects TRBV6-5 to TRBJ1-1; D gene unclear. The CDR3 length is 14 residues. Per the germline V gene, CDR1 is MNHEY and CDR2 is SVGAGI. V lost 3 bases, J lost 5 bases, and 13 bases lay in between. CDR3 sequence reads: CASSYYSGRTEAFF. CDR3 DNA sequence: TGTGCCAGCAGTTATTATTCGGGTCGTACTGAAGCTTTCTTT.

This clone has just one count. The rearrangement links TRBV19 to TRBJ1-2; 9 positions agree with TRBD1. Per the germline V gene, CDR1 is LNHDA and CDR2 is SQIVND (reference sequence). The V gene end was trimmed by 4 bases and the J gene end by 5 bases; junction bases not matched to a gene: 8. The CDR3 consists of 15 residues. The CDR3 DNA reads TGTGCCAGTAGTACTACAGGGGGCGTCTTGTATGGCTACACCTTC. This translates into CASSTTGGVLYGYTF. The full variable domain, with the rest looked up from reference TRBV19 and TRBJ1-2, is DGGITQSPKYLFRKEGQNVTLSCEQNLNHDAMYWYRQDPGQGLRLIYYSQIVNDFQKGDIAEGYSVSREKKESFPLTVTSAQKNPTAFYLCASSTTGGVLYGYTFGSGTRLTVV.

This clone was counted only a few times. The rearrangement links TRBV7-2 to TRBJ1-2; 9 nucleotides align to TRBD1. Losses at the gene ends were 7 bases for V and 2 bases for J; bases not matched to a gene: 2. Per the germline V gene, CDR1 is SGHTA and CDR2 is FQGNSA. This CDR3 comprises 13 residues. CDR3 in amino acids: CASIGTGNYGYTF. The CDR3 DNA follows: TGTGCCAGCATAGGGACAGGGAACTATGGCTACACCTTC.

V is TRBV7-3 and J is TRBJ2-3; 8 positions match TRBD2. CDR3 length: 16 amino acids. The germline V gene encodes CDR1 SGHTA and CDR2 FQGTGA. V lost 4 bases and J lost 6; bases outside the gene matches: 12. CDR3 loop: CASSSLGGGPRDTQYF. CDR3 in DNA: TGTGCCAGCAGCTCCCTCGGGGGGGGACCCCGGGATACGCAGTATTTT.

This sequence joins TRBV10-3 and TRBJ1-6; D remains ambiguous. Germline V lookup: CDR1 ENHRY, CDR2 SYGVKD. The CDR3 runs 15 residues. V was cut by 4 bases and J by 6 bases, with 13 bases left in between. CDR3 sequence (DNA): TGTGCCATCAGTGCCACTTGGTCGGGTAATTCACCCCTCCACTTT. It yields the protein CAISATWSGNSPLHF.

The rearrangement joins TRBV24-1 to TRBJ2-3; TRBD2 aligns across 15 bases. Per germline, CDR1 KGHDR and CDR2 SFDVKD. V lost 9 bases, J lost 9 bases, and 3 bases stayed unmatched. The CDR3 has 13 residues. Here the CDR3 DNA reads TGTGCCACCGGGGGACTAGCGGGAGGAACGCAGTATTTT. It codes for CATGGLAGGTQYF.

A word on this clone: Relative to the germline gene, one junction end is altered; a read error may explain this. This chain links TRBV7-7 with TRBJ2-2, with 16 positions matching TRBD2. The V gene's germline CDR1 is SSHAT and CDR2 FNYEAQ (reference sequence). This CDR3 has 16 amino acids. CDR3 residues: CASSPGLAGGPGELFF. The CDR3 region has the DNA TGTGCTAGCAGCCCGGGACTAGCGGGGGGGCCCGGGGAGCTGTTTTTT.

The chain links TRBV18 to TRBJ2-7; TRBD1 matches at 7 bases. V lost 2 bases to trimming and J lost 6 bases; unmatched junction nucleotides: 7. This CDR3 comprises 14 residues. CDR1 KGHSH and CDR2 LQKENI come from the germline V gene. The CDR3 nucleotides are TGTGCCAGCTCACCAGACAGGGCCCAGGTCGAGCAGTACTTC. The encoded protein is CASSPDRAQVEQYF.

Written as DNA, the CDR3 is TGTGCCAGCAGAGCTCCGACAGGGCTAAACACTGAAGCTTTCTTT. Its protein product is CASRAPTGLNTEAFF. The gene calls are TRBV21-1 and TRBJ1-1; the DNA was not used to check the table's D call, TRBD1. TRBV21-1 is given as a pseudogene. CDR3 length: 15 amino acids.

V is TRBV7-8 and J is TRBJ2-7, with unresolved D. CDR1 and CDR2 (germline): SGHVS, FQNEAQ. Trimming cost V 3 bases and J 3 bases, with 9 bases left between them. The CDR3 is 13 residues long. CDR3 region: CASSLAGSYEQYF. The CDR3 DNA reads as TGTGCCAGCAGCTTGGCAGGCAGCTACGAGCAGTACTTC. The full variable domain, rest sourced from reference TRBV7-8 and TRBJ2-7, is GAGVSQSPRYKVAKRGQDVALRCDPISGHVSLFWYQQALGQGPEFLTYFQNEAQLDKSGLPSDRFFAERPEGSVSTLKIQRTQQEDSAVYLCASSLAGSYEQYFGPGTRLTVT.

The chain joins TRBV6-5 to TRBJ1-5; no definite D call. This CDR3 has 13 residues. Germline values: CDR1 MNHEY, CDR2 SVGAGI. Trimming took off 3 bases at V and 3 bases at J, with 6 bases between the two ends. CDR3 nucleotide sequence: TGTGCCAGCAGTTATGTTCTCAATCAGCCCCAGCATTTT. Translating it yields CASSYVLNQPQHF.

The V and J genes are TRBV2 and TRBJ2-1; 7 bases line up with TRBD1. In germline, CDR1 is SNHLY, CDR2 FYNNEI. The V gene end was trimmed by 7 bases and the J gene end by 6 bases; junction bases not matched to a gene: 9. The CDR3 sequence is 14 residues long. The CDR3 is CASTSIRGLNEQFF. In DNA form, the CDR3 reads TGTGCCAGCACCAGTATAAGGGGGCTCAATGAGCAGTTCTTC. Full variable domain (remainder filled in from reference TRBV2 and TRBJ2-1): EPEVTQTPSHQVTQMGQEVILRCVPISNHLYFYWYRQILGQKVEFLVSFYNNEISEKSEIFDDQFSVERPDGSNFTLKIRSTKLEDSAMYFCASTSIRGLNEQFFGPGTRLTVL.

V and J are TRBV18 and TRBJ1-2; possibly TRBD1 for D (6 bases). The V end was cut by 4 bases, the J end by 2 bases, with 11 bases between. Germline CDR1 and CDR2: KGHSH and LQKENI. The CDR3 spans 14 residues. CDR3 nucleotide sequence: TGTGCCAGCTCACAGGGACAAGTAAACTATGGCTACACCTTC. This translates into CASSQGQVNYGYTF.

The genes are TRBV4-2 and TRBJ1-5; 9 bases align to TRBD1. J lost 3 bases, V lost 4 bases, and 10 bases had no gene match. Germline values: CDR1 LGHNA, CDR2 YNFKEQ. This CDR3 comprises 17 residues. The CDR3 reads CASSPSLQGAANQPQHF. The CDR3 coding sequence is TGTGCCAGCAGCCCTTCCTTACAGGGGGCAGCCAATCAGCCCCAGCATTTT.